Here is one T cell receptor beta chain with its context. This entry comes from a study of blood T cell repertoires in COVID-19. Study as a whole: Sites across the United States, Italy and Spain contributed samples from acute and convalescent COVID-19.

In the authors' workflow: Reference gene primer amplification gave nucleated cell count estimates. Clones were read by immunoSEQ multiplex PCR, and TCRdb kept only the in-frame ones, dropping some. The V and J calls and the clone size are those of that table, but D and trimming were determined from the DNA. The sample includes 300,000 to 400,000 clones, roughly 90% of them seen just once. The CDR3 consists of 11 residues. CDR1 and CDR2 (germline): LNHDA, SQIVND (reference sequence). V gave up 5 bases and J gave up 5 bases, with 6 bases separating them. This study enrolled people aged roughly 18 to 90 from 24 US geographic areas. Participants reported their clinical history, and cohort assignment relied on those reports.

V usage is TRBV19 and J usage is TRBJ1-2; D gene ambiguous. The sequenced sample consisted of PBMCs or T cells enriched from blood (not recorded which). The clonotype was recovered from a man between 60 and 75 years old who had recovered from COVID-19. The CDR3 DNA reads as TGTGCCAGTAGTGCCGGGTATGGCTACACCTTC. The encoded protein is CASSAGYGYTF.